Included here is one TCR beta chain sequence, with context. The antigen remains unidentified. These data originate in a study of T-cell memory formation after mild COVID-19. Study background: Largely donor-specific sequence clusters came from a couple of donors.

Study-wide results and caveats: CD4/CD8 balance held among clones contracting day 15 to 85, and later expanders leaned CD4+.

This CDR3 spans 16 amino acids. Germline trimming cut 3 bases from V and 3 bases from J; bases unmatched to any gene: 4. The germline gives CDR1 LGHNA, CDR2 YSLEER. TCR alpha and TCR beta cDNA libraries carrying sample barcodes and UMIs came from 5'RACE with constant-segment primers. MiXCR, applied by TCRdb to the 5' RACE reads, yields one record per CDR3 protein. The sample gives some 350,000 distinct CDR3 sequences, approximately 13% of which show up once; about 20% is in the top ten. The chain carries TRBV4-3 and TRBJ1-4, with TRBD1 identical over 10 bases. Sequencing was done on a sample of PBMCs or a T cell subset sorted from them (not recorded which). This TCR derives from a man between 18 and 35 years old who had mild COVID-19 (a few samples of this study predate the infection). Cell type and time point are not known. DNA of the CDR3: TGCGCCAGCAGCCAGAGACAGGGGGCGGCTAATGAAAAACTGTTTTTT. Translating it yields CASSQRQGAANEKLFF.